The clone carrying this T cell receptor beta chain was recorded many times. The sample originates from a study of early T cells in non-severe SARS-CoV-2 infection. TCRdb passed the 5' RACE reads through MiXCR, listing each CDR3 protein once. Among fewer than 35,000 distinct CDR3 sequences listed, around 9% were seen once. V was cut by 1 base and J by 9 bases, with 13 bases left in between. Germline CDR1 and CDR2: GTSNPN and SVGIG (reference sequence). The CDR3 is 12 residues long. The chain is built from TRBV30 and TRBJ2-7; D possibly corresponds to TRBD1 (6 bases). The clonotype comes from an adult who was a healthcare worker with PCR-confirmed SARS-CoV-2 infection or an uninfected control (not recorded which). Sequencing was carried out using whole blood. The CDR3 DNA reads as TGTGCCTGGAGTGCACAGGGAGACTCGCAGTACTTC. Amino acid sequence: CAWSAQGDSQYF.